Below, 31 T cell receptor beta chains from the same sample are listed, as sequenced in a study of a mutant IDH1 vaccine in newly diagnosed glioma. Time point defined: week 35, safety follow-up. A single vaccine dose contained 300 ug of mutant IDH1 20-mer peptide, and topical imiquimod was used with it. Their specific antigens are unknown. TCRdb keeps only in-frame clones here, not all; method: immunoSEQ multiplex PCR. In the table there are more than 55,000 clones, 84% of which are singletons. The sample consisted of PBMCs, taken from a glioma patient whose treatment included an IDH1 peptide vaccine. The receptor set was obtained from a man younger than 40 with glioma.

The rearrangement uses TRBV6-5 and TRBJ1-1; D is perhaps TRBD1 (6 bases). Germline-derived CDR1 and CDR2 are MNHEY and SVGAGI. The V end lost 6 bases, the J end lost 5 bases, and 16 bases lay between the germline ends. The CDR3 totals 14 residues. CDR3: CASRPTGPGTEAFF. The CDR3 nucleotides read TGTGCCAGCAGGCCGACAGGACCCGGTACTGAAGCTTTCTTT.

The chain has TRBV4-1 and TRBJ1-2; D is possibly TRBD1 (5 bases). Trimming removed 6 bases from V and 3 bases from J, with 14 bases in between. Looked up from germline, CDR1 is MGHRA and CDR2 is YSYEKL. This CDR3 is 14 amino acids long. The CDR3: CASRPVGADYGYTF. Here the CDR3 DNA reads TGCGCCAGCAGGCCCGTCGGGGCAGACTATGGCTACACCTTC.

The chain has TRBV5-1 and TRBJ1-6, with D perhaps TRBD1 (6 bases). Germline V gene lookup returns CDR1 SGHRS and CDR2 YFSETQ. The length of the CDR3 is 15 residues. Deletions cut 4 bases from V and 1 base from J, with 9 bases between. The CDR3 here is CASSPRGSYNSPLHF. The CDR3 nucleotides read TGCGCCAGCAGCCCCAGGGGTTCCTATAATTCACCCCTCCACTTT. The full variable domain, rest sourced from reference TRBV5-1 and TRBJ1-6, is KAGVTQTPRYLIKTRGQQVTLSCSPISGHRSVSWYQQTPGQGLQFLFEYFSETQRNKGNFPGRFSGRQFSNSRSEMNVSTLELGDSALYLCASSPRGSYNSPLHFGNGTRLTVT.

The genes are TRBV5-6 and TRBJ1-2; tentatively, D is TRBD1 (5 bases). Trimming took 2 bases from V and 6 from J, leaving 23 bases between them. This CDR3 spans 17 amino acids. Looked up from germline, CDR1 is SGHDT and CDR2 is YYEEEE. The CDR3 sequence: CASSFRPWQGKKNGYTF. CDR3 DNA sequence: TGTGCCAGCAGCTTTCGACCCTGGCAGGGTAAGAAAAATGGCTACACCTTC.

The rearrangement uses TRBV5-1 and TRBJ1-6, with D tentatively TRBD1 (5 bases). This CDR3 has 19 amino acids. V was shortened by 0 bases and J by 5 bases, with 21 bases between the two germline ends. From germline, CDR1 is SGHRS and CDR2 YFSETQ. The CDR3 DNA reads as TGCGCCAGCAGCTTGGTCTTCCTGTCTGGAGGGACCAATAATTCACCCCTCCACTTT. This translates into CASSLVFLSGGTNNSPLHF.

The rearrangement links TRBV15 to TRBJ1-1; no definite D call. Germline V gene sequence: CDR1 LNHNV, CDR2 YYDKDF (reference sequence). V lost 1 base, J lost 3 bases, and 9 bases lay in between. The CDR3 consists of 14 residues. In DNA form, the CDR3 reads TGTGCCACCAGCAGAGGTGCGGGATACACTGAAGCTTTCTTT. It translates to CATSRGAGYTEAFF.

The rearrangement joins TRBV10-3 to TRBJ2-2, with a tentative D call TRBD1 (6 bases). Germline V gives CDR1 ENHRY, CDR2 SYGVKD. Deletions cut 3 bases from V and 3 bases from J, with 8 bases between. The CDR3 is 14 amino acids. Here the CDR3 DNA reads TGTGCCATCAGTGATGCAGGGGACACCGGGGAGCTGTTTTTT. It encodes CAISDAGDTGELFF.

The V and J genes are TRBV4-1 and TRBJ1-6, with TRBD1 as a possible D gene (6 bases). V dropped 1 base and J dropped 6 bases, with 16 bases sitting between them. Per the germline V gene, CDR1 is MGHRA and CDR2 is YSYEKL. The CDR3 is 17 amino acids. Here the CDR3 DNA reads TGCGCCAGCAGCCAAGTTCTCTCGGACAGACTTAATTCACCCCTCCACTTT. As protein: CASSQVLSDRLNSPLHF.

This chain uses TRBV29-1 with TRBJ1-5, with D perhaps matching TRBD1 (6 bases). In germline, CDR1 is SQVTM, CDR2 ANQGSEA. The CDR3 has 13 residues. V lost 7 bases, J lost 5 bases, and 15 bases lay in between. In DNA form, the CDR3 reads TGCAGCGGGCAGCAGGGGCGTGATCAGCCCCAGCATTTT. It codes for CSGQQGRDQPQHF.

This chain's CDR3 is CASSLAPGGRVEAFF. CDR3 coding DNA: TGCGCCAGCAGCCTCGCGCCCGGGGGGCGGGTTGAAGCTTTCTTT. The V call is TRBV4-1, the J call TRBJ1-1; TRBD1 might be the D (6 bases). The V gene lost 4 bases and the J gene lost 7 bases, with 19 bases spanning the gap. The CDR3 loop spans 15 amino acids. Looked up from germline, CDR1 is MGHRA and CDR2 is YSYEKL.

The chain links TRBV5-5 to TRBJ1-6; D remains ambiguous. Trimming took off 0 bases at V and 8 bases at J, with 9 bases between the two ends. Germline loops: CDR1 SGHKS, CDR2 YYEKEE (reference sequence). CDR3 length: 14 amino acids. The CDR3 DNA is TGTGCCAGCAGCTTGGTTCCAAGCCATTCACCCCTCCACTTT. This codes for CASSLVPSHSPLHF. Complete variable domain (other parts from reference TRBV5-5 and TRBJ1-6): DAGVTQSPTHLIKTRGQQVTLRCSPISGHKSVSWYQQVLGQGPQFIFQYYEKEERGRGNFPDRFSARQFPNYSSELNVNALLLGDSALYLCASSLVPSHSPLHFGNGTRLTVT.

This rearrangement joins TRBV9 to TRBJ2-6; no reliable D call. V was pared by 0 bases and J by 0 bases, with 13 bases between. Germline CDR1 and CDR2: SGDLS and YYNGEE. CDR3 length: 18 residues. CDR3 loop: CASSVGGRPHSGANVLTF. The CDR3 coding sequence is TGTGCCAGCAGCGTAGGGGGTAGGCCGCACTCTGGGGCCAACGTCCTGACTTTC.

The genes are TRBV6-1 and TRBJ1-3, with TRBD1 identical over 8 bases. The J segment lost 4 bases and the V segment lost 6 bases, leaving 8 bases of the junction unmatched. CDR1 is MNHNS and CDR2 is SASEGT in the germline V gene. The CDR3 sequence is 15 residues long. The CDR3, as DNA: TGTGCCAGCAGGCCTACAGGGGGAGCCGGAAACACCATATATTTT. Translation: CASRPTGGAGNTIYF.

The DNA of the CDR3 is TGTGCCAGCAGCGATTGGGGCGGCTCTGGAAACACCATATATTTT. Translating gives CASSDWGGSGNTIYF. V and J are TRBV9 and TRBJ1-3, with a possible D match to TRBD1 (5 bases). Trimming stripped 3 bases from V and 0 bases from J, with 10 bases between. Looked up from germline, CDR1 is SGDLS and CDR2 is YYNGEE. The CDR3 is 15 residues long.

The chain links TRBV7-8 to TRBJ1-1; 8 bases agree with TRBD1. V was pared by 5 bases and J by 8 bases, with 13 bases of the junction left unmatched. This CDR3 region has 15 residues. The germline gives CDR1 SGHVS, CDR2 FQNEAQ. CDR3 sequence: CASSRATPGGAEAFF. The CDR3, as DNA: TGTGCCAGCAGCCGAGCGACGCCAGGGGGCGCGGAAGCTTTCTTT.

The V gene is TRBV19, the J gene TRBJ2-2, with D unresolved. Between the trimmed V and J ends, which lost 5 bases and 0 bases, there was a span of 13 bases. The CDR3 runs 16 residues. The germline V gene encodes CDR1 LNHDA and CDR2 SQIVND (reference sequence). CDR3 sequence (DNA): TGTGCCAGTAGTGTAAATGGGTACTCGAACACCGGGGAGCTGTTTTTT. This gives the protein CASSVNGYSNTGELFF.

By share of the sample, this clone is medium-sized. This chain joins TRBV13 and TRBJ1-1; no clear D gene. This CDR3 has 13 amino acids. The germline CDR1 and CDR2 sequences are PRHDT and FYEKMQ (reference sequence). Trimming stripped 5 bases from V and 1 base from J, with 8 bases between. The CDR3 sequence is CASSLQSNTEAFF. The DNA for the CDR3 is TGTGCCAGCAGCCTCCAGTCGAACACTGAAGCTTTCTTT.

The chain links TRBV15 to TRBJ1-1; 8 positions agree with TRBD1. The CDR3 has 15 amino acids. Germline V lookup: CDR1 LNHNV, CDR2 YYDKDF (reference sequence). Germline trimming cut 2 bases from V and 5 bases from J; bases unmatched to any gene: 7. The CDR3, as DNA: TGTGCCACCAGCAGACTACAGGGGGAGAGGACTGAAGCTTTCTTT. Translation gives CATSRLQGERTEAFF.

This clone was detected only a few times. The V call is TRBV27, the J call TRBJ1-2, with TRBD1 matching 10 bases. The CDR3 consists of 13 residues. V trimming: 5 bases; J trimming: 8 bases; junction bases outside the gene matches: 5. Germline lookup yields CDR1 MNHEY and CDR2 SMNVEV (reference sequence). The CDR3 DNA is TGTGCCAGCAGTACTCGACAGGGGGCAGGCTACACCTTC. Its translation: CASSTRQGAGYTF.

The rearrangement uses TRBV6-6 and TRBJ2-1, with 13 bases lining up with TRBD2. CDR1 and CDR2 from the germline V gene are MNHNY and SVGAGI (reference sequence). V lost 1 base to trimming and J lost 8 bases; unmatched junction nucleotides: 5. The CDR3 contains 16 residues. The CDR3 region has the DNA TGTGCCAGCAGTTACTATACTAGCGGGGGGGCAGATGAGCAGTTCTTC. Protein: CASSYYTSGGADEQFF.

In its sample, this clone was seen once. The V and J genes are TRBV28 and TRBJ1-1; TRBD1 matches at 7 bases. Germline V gene data show CDR1 as MDHEN and CDR2 as SYDVKM. There are 14 residues in the CDR3. The V and J ends lost 2 bases and 3 bases, in that order; junction bases with no gene match: 3. Written as DNA, the CDR3 is TGTGCCAGCAGTTTAGGACAGGCGTACACTGAAGCTTTCTTT. Protein: CASSLGQAYTEAFF.

This clone has a handful of counts. The genes are TRBV20-1 and TRBJ1-1; no definite D call. Between the trimmed V and J ends, which lost 3 bases and 0 bases, there was a span of 2 bases. Looked up from germline, CDR1 is DFQATT and CDR2 is SNEGSKA (reference sequence). CDR3 length equals 11 residues. The CDR3 DNA follows: TGCAGTGCTAGGGTGAACACTGAAGCTTTCTTT. Its protein product is CSARVNTEAFF.

The DNA for the CDR3 is TGTGCCTGGAGTCGTGGGGGTGATAATTCACCCCTCCACTTT. Protein product: CAWSRGGDNSPLHF. The chain couples TRBV30 to TRBJ1-6; perhaps TRBD1 as D (5 bases). Deletions cut 2 bases from V and 5 bases from J, with 10 bases between. CDR3 length equals 14 residues. Germline values: CDR1 GTSNPN, CDR2 SVGIG (reference sequence).

The chain uses TRBV18 and TRBJ2-1; 7 positions match TRBD1. The CDR3 loop spans 15 amino acids. V gave up 2 bases and J gave up 5 bases; unmatched junction bases: 6. The germline V gene encodes CDR1 KGHSH and CDR2 LQKENI. Here the CDR3 DNA reads TGTGCCAGCTCACCAAGACAGGGTTGGAACAATGAGCAGTTCTTC. Translating gives CASSPRQGWNNEQFF.

The chain is built from TRBV27 and TRBJ1-1; the match to TRBD1 covers 7 bases. V trimming: 5 bases; J trimming: 5 bases; junction bases outside the gene matches: 8. The CDR3 length is 14 residues. Germline CDR1 MNHEY, CDR2 SMNVEV (reference sequence). CDR3 sequence (DNA): TGTGCCAGCAGTCGGCACAGGGGTCGGACTGAAGCTTTCTTT. Encoded protein: CASSRHRGRTEAFF.

The chain couples TRBV4-1 to TRBJ2-2, with a weak D call TRBD2 (5 bases). Germline assignment: CDR1 MGHRA and CDR2 YSYEKL. There are 14 residues in the CDR3. V was cut by 6 bases and J by 1 base, with 9 bases left in between. CDR3 nucleotides: TGCGCCAGCAGGGGTAGCGTGAACACCGGGGAGCTGTTTTTT. Residues: CASRGSVNTGELFF.

The chain combines TRBV6-6 with TRBJ2-7; 7 bases line up with TRBD1. Per the germline V gene, CDR1 is MNHNY and CDR2 is SVGAGI (reference sequence). The CDR3 is 13 amino acids. The V gene end was trimmed by 8 bases and the J gene end by 3 bases; junction bases not matched to a gene: 7. The CDR3 is CASSGQVGYEQYF. In DNA, the CDR3 is TGTGCCAGCTCCGGACAGGTCGGCTACGAGCAGTACTTC.

This clone is a singleton in its sample. The chain combines TRBV18 with TRBJ1-5; tentative D call: TRBD1 (5 bases). Germline loops: CDR1 KGHSH, CDR2 LQKENI. The CDR3 loop spans 16 amino acids. V was cut by 2 bases and J by 2 bases, with 13 bases left in between. The CDR3 sequence is CASSPTGGNGNQPQHF. In DNA form, the CDR3 reads TGTGCCAGCTCACCAACCGGGGGTAATGGCAATCAGCCCCAGCATTTT.

The chain is built from TRBV7-2 and TRBJ1-6; tentative D call: TRBD1 (6 bases). V was pared by 5 bases and J by 7 bases, with 18 bases between. Per germline, CDR1 SGHTA and CDR2 FQGNSA. The CDR3 runs 16 residues. Here the CDR3 reads CASSLRTVVVNSPLHF. The CDR3 DNA reads TGTGCCAGCAGCCTCAGGACAGTTGTAGTAAATTCACCCCTCCACTTT.

The gene calls are TRBV28 and TRBJ1-2, with 9 positions matching TRBD1. This CDR3 is built from 16 residues. J lost 5 bases, V lost 4 bases, and 11 bases had no gene match. Germline-derived CDR1 and CDR2 are MDHEN and SYDVKM. The CDR3 coding sequence is TGTGCCAGCAGTTCGCCCGGGACAGGGATGCGGTATGGCTACACCTTC. Translated, it gives CASSSPGTGMRYGYTF.

The chain has TRBV4-1 and TRBJ1-2; tentatively, D is TRBD1 (5 bases). This CDR3 contains 14 residues. V was clipped by 5 bases and J by 6 bases, with 16 bases between them. In germline, CDR1 is MGHRA, CDR2 YSYEKL. CDR3 nucleotides: TGCGCCAGCAGCACGGGACGGGGGATGCATGGCTACACCTTC. It yields the protein CASSTGRGMHGYTF.